This T cell receptor beta chain derives from a study of human T cells and chemical hapten exposure. On the study more broadly: For sensitization, 2% DPC was applied to a roughly 2 cm by roughly 2 cm patch of upper inner arm skin. Overall study results and limits: The study found expanded TCRs formed significantly more large CDR3 similarity clusters than controls.

TCRdb analysed the RACE reads with MiXCR anew, one entry per CDR3 protein. This sample carries just over 350,000 distinct CDR3 sequences, over 6% of them seen once, and the ten largest clones take more than 5.5%. The CDR3 has 15 amino acids. V trimming: 1 base; J trimming: 4 bases; junction bases outside the gene matches: 4. Germline assignment: CDR1 SNHLY and CDR2 FYNNEI. The sample holds a few counts of this clonotype. Its antigen remains unidentified. Time point reported: patch test 2, 6 weeks after DPC sensitization. Treatment denoted: therapeutic diphenylcyclopropenone sensitization with weekly scalp DPC.

The chain uses TRBV2 and TRBJ1-1; 9 bases are shared with TRBD1. The material sequenced was whole blood, taken in connection with sensitization to the hapten diphenylcyclopropenone (DPC). The receptor's source is a woman between 18 and 29 years old with alopecia areata. Some clones in this sample may be carry-over from other donors' samples. CDR3 in DNA: TGTGCCAGCAGTGAAGTGGGGACAGGGATCACTGAAGCTTTCTTT. It translates to CASSEVGTGITEAFF.